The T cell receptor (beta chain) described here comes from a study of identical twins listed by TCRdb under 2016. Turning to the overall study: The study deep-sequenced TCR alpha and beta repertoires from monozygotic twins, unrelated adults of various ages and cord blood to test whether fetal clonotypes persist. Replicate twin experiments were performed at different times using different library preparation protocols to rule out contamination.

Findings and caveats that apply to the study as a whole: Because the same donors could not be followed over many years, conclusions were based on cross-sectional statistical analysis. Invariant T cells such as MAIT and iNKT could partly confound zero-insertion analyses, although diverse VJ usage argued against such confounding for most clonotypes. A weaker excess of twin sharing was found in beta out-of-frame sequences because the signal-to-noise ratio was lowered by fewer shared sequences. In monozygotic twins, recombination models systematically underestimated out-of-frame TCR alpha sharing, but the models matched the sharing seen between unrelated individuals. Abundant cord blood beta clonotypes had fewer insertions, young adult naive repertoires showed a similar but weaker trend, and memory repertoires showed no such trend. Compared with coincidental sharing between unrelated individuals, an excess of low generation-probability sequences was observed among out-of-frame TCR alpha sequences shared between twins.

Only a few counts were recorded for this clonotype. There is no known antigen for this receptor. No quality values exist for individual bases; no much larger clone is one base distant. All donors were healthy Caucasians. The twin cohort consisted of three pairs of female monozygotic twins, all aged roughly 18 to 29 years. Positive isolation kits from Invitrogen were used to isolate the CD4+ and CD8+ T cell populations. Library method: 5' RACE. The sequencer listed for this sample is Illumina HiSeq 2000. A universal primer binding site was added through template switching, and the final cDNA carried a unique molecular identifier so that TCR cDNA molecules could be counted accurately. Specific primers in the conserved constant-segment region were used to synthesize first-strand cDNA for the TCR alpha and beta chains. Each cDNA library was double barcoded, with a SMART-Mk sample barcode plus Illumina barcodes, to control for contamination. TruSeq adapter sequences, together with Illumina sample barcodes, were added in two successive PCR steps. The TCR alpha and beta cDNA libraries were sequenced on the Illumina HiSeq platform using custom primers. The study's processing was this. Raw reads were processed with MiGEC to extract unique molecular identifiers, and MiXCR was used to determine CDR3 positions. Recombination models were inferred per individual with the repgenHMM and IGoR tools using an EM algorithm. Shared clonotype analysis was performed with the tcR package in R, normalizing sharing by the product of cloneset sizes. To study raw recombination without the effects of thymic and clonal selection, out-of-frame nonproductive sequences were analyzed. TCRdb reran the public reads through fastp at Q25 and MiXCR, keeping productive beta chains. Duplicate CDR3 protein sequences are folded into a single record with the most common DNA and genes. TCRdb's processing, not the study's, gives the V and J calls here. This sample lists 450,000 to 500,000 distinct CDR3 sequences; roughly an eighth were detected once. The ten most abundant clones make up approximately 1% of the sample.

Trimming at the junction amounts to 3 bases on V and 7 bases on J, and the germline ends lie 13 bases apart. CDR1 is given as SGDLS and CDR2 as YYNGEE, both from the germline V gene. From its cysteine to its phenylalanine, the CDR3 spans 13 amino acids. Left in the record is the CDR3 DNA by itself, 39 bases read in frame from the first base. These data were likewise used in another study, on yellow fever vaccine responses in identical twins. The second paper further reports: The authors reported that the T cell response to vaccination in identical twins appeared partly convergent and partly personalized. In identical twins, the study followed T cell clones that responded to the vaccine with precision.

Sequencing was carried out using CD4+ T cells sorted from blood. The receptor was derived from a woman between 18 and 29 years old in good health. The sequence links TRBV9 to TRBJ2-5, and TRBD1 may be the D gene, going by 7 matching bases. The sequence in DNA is TGTGCCAGCAGCGAACAGGGGACTGGGACCCAGTACTTC. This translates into CASSEQGTGTQYF. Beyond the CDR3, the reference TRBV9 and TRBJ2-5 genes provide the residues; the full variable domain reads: DSGVTQTPKHLITATGQRVTLRCSPRSGDLSVYWYQQSLDQGLQFLIQYYNGEERAKGNILERFSAQQFPDLHSELNLSSLELGDSALYFCASSEQGTGTQYFGPGTRLLVL.